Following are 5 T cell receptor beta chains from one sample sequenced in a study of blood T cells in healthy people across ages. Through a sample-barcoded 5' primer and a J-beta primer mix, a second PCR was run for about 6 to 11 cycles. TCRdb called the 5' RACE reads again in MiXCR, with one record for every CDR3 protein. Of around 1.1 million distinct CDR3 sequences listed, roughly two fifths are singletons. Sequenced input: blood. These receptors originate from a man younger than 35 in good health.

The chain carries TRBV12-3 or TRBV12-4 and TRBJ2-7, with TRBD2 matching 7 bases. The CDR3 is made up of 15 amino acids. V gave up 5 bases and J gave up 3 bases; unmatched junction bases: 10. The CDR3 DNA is TGTGCCAGCAGTCCTAGCGGAGGGCCCCTCTACGAGCAGTACTTC. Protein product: CASSPSGGPLYEQYF.

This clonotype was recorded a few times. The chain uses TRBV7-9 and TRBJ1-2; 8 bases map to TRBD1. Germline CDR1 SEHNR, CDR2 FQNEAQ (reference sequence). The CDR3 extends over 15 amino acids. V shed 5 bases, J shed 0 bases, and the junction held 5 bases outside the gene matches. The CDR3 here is CASSSGQGPNYGYTF. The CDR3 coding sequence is TGTGCCAGCAGCAGCGGACAGGGACCTAACTATGGCTACACCTTC.

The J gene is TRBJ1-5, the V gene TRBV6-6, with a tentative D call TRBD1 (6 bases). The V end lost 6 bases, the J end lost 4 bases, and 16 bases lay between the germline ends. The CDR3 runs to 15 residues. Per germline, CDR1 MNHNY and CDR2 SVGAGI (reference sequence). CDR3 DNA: TGTGCCAGCAGAAAAGGGGGGGACATTAATCAGCCCCAGCATTTT. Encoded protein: CASRKGGDINQPQHF.

Here the CDR3 reads CASSTRDTYPSTDTQYF. Written as DNA, the CDR3 is TGTGCCAGCAGCACCCGGGACACATACCCTAGCACAGATACGCAGTATTTT. The chain couples TRBV14 to TRBJ2-3; maybe TRBD1 (6 bases). Germline V lookup: CDR1 SGHDN, CDR2 FVKESK. Between the trimmed V and J ends, which lost 5 bases and 0 bases, there was a span of 18 bases. The CDR3 contains 17 residues.

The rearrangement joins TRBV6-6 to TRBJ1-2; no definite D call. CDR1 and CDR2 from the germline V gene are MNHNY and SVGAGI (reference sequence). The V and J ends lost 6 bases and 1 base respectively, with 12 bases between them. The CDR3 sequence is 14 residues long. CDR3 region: CASSHGQSNYGYTF. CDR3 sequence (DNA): TGTGCCAGCAGCCACGGGCAAAGTAACTATGGCTACACCTTC.